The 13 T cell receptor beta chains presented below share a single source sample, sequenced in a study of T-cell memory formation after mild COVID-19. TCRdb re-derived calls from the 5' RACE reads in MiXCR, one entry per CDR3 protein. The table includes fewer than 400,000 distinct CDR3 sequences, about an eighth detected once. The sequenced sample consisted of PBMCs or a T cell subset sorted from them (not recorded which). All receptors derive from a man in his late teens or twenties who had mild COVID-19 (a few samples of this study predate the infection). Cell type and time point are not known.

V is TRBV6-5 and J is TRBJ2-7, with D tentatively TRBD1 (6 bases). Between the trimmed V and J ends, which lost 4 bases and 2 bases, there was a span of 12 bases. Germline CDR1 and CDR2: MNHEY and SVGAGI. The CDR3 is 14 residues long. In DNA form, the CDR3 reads TGTGCCAGCAGTTTGACAGGCAAAACCTACGAGCAGTACTTC. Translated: CASSLTGKTYEQYF.

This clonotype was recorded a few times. CDR3 sequence: CASRPRELGYEQYV. DNA for the CDR3: TGTGCCAGCAGACCCAGGGAGCTTGGGTACGAGCAGTACGTC. J is TRBJ2-7 and V is TRBV6-5, with D perhaps assigned TRBD1 or TRBD2 (5 bases each). Per the germline V gene, CDR1 is MNHEY and CDR2 is SVGAGI. Trimming left V 6 bases short and J 4 bases short, with 16 bases between. The CDR3 spans 14 residues.

CDR3 bases: TGTGCCAGCAGCTCTCGACGGCCCAATGAGCAGTTCTTC. Residues: CASSSRRPNEQFF. The chain employs TRBV7-2 and TRBJ2-1; the D is unclear. This CDR3 has 13 residues. Germline V gives CDR1 SGHTA, CDR2 FQGNSA. Trimming shortened V by 4 bases and J by 6 bases, and 10 bases separated the two germline ends. Full variable domain (missing parts from reference TRBV7-2 and TRBJ2-1): GAGVSQSPSNKVTEKGKDVELRCDPISGHTALYWYRQSLGQGLEFLIYFQGNSAPDKSGLPSDRFSAERTGGSVSTLTIQRTQQEDSAVYLCASSSRRPNEQFFGPGTRLTVL.

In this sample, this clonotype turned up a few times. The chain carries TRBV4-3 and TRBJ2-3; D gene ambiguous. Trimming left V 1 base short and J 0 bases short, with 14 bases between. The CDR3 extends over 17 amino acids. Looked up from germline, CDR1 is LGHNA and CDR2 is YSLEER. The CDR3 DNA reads TGCGCCAGCAGCCAAGTCCCAGGAGTAGGTAGCACAGATACGCAGTATTTT. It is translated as CASSQVPGVGSTDTQYF.

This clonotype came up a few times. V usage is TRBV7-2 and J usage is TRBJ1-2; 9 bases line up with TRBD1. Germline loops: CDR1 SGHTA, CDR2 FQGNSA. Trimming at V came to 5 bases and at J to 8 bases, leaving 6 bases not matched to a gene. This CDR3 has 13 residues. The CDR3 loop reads CASSVGTGLGYTF. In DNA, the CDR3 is TGTGCCAGCAGCGTAGGGACAGGGTTGGGCTACACCTTC. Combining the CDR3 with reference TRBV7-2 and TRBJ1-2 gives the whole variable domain GAGVSQSPSNKVTEKGKDVELRCDPISGHTALYWYRQSLGQGLEFLIYFQGNSAPDKSGLPSDRFSAERTGGSVSTLTIQRTQQEDSAVYLCASSVGTGLGYTFGSGTRLTVV.

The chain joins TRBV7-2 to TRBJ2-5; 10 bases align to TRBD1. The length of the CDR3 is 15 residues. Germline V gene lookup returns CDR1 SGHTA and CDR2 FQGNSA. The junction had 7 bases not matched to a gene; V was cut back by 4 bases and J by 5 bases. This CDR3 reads CASSSTGGLAETQYF. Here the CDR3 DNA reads TGTGCCAGCAGCTCGACAGGGGGCTTGGCCGAGACCCAGTACTTC.

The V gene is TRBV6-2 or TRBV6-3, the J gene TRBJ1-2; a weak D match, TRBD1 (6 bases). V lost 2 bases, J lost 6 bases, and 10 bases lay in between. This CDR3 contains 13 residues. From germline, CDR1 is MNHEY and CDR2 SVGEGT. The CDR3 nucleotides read TGTGCCAGCAGTTACGATTACAGGGATGGCTACACCTTC. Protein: CASSYDYRDGYTF.

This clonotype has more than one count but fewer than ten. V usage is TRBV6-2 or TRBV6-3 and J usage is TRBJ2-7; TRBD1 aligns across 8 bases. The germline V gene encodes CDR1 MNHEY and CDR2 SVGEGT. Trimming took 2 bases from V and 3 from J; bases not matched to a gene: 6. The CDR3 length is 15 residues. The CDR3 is CASSYGAGGNYEQYF. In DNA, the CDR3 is TGTGCCAGCAGTTACGGGGCAGGGGGCAACTACGAGCAGTACTTC.

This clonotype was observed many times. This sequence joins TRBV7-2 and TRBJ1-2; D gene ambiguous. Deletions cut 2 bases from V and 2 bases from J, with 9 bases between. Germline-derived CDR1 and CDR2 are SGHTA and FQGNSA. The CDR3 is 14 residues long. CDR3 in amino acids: CASSLSGLNYGYTF. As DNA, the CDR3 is TGTGCCAGCAGCTTATCAGGACTAAACTATGGCTACACCTTC.

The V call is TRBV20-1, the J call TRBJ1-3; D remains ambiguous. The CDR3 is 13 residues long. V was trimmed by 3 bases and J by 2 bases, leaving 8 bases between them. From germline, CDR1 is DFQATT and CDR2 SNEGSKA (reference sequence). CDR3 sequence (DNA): TGCAGTGCTAGGATACCGGCTGGAAACACCATATATTTT. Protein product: CSARIPAGNTIYF.

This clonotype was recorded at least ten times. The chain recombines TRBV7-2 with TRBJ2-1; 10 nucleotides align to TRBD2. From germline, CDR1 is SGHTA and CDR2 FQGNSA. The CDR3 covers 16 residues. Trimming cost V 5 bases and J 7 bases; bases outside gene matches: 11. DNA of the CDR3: TGTGCCAGCAGCCCCCCCCCGGGACTAGCGTGGAATGAGCAGTTCTTC. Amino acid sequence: CASSPPPGLAWNEQFF. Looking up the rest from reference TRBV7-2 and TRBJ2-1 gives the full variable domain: GAGVSQSPSNKVTEKGKDVELRCDPISGHTALYWYRQSLGQGLEFLIYFQGNSAPDKSGLPSDRFSAERTGGSVSTLTIQRTQQEDSAVYLCASSPPPGLAWNEQFFGPGTRLTVL.

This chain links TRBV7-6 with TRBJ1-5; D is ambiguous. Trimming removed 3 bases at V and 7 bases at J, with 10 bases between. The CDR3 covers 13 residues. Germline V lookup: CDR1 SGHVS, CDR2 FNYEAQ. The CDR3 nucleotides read TGTGCCAGCAGCTTGGAGAGGATGCAGCCCCAGCATTTT. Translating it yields CASSLERMQPQHF.

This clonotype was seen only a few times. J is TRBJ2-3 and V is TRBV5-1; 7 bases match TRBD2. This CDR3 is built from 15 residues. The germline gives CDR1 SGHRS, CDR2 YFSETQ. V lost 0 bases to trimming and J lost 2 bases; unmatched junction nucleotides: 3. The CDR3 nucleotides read TGCGCCAGCAGCTTGGTGCGGGGGAACACAGATACGCAGTATTTT. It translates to CASSLVRGNTDTQYF.